This T cell receptor (beta chain) is drawn from a study of cytomegalovirus exposure and HLA in healthy donors. Study-wide background: In a later analysis, it was reported that the 120 or so validation repertoires had been produced on the same platform as the 550 to 850 repertoires belonging to the first cohort.

This CDR3 spans 10 amino acids. The germline V gene encodes CDR1 DFQATT and CDR2 SNEGSKA (reference sequence). Trimming removed 8 bases at V and 2 bases at J, with 5 bases between. This table comes from immunoSEQ multiplex PCR, and its TCRdb copy is limited to in-frame clones, with some not included. The repertoire includes some 150,000 clones, roughly nine tenths of them detected once, and about 9.9% sits in the top ten. Regarding this clone: Antigen unknown.

Whole-study findings and limits: Using the classifier, cytomegalovirus status was reportedly diagnosed with high specificity and sensitivity.

The source is a young woman in good health and CMV-seropositive. This chain links TRBV20-1 with TRBJ2-3; D not certain. The sample consisted of PBMCs. The CDR3 region has the DNA TGCAGTTCAAACACAGATACGCAGTATTTT. Its protein product is CSSNTDTQYF.